This T cell receptor (beta chain) emerged from a study of PD-L1 blockade in urothelial cancer. TCRdb's copy holds only in-frame clones and misses some; the assay was immunoSEQ multiplex PCR. Found here are some 66,000 clones, 75% to 90% of them singletons; the top ten hold 15%. Described time point: pretreatment peripheral blood. The germline gives CDR1 PRHDT, CDR2 FYEKMQ (reference sequence). CDR3 length: 12 amino acids. The V and J ends lost 5 bases and 9 bases respectively, with 8 bases between them. This clone was counted between two and nine times. This sample comprised PBMCs, obtained around atezolizumab (anti-PD-L1) treatment. This chain connects TRBV13 to TRBJ1-6; TRBD1 is a possible D gene (5 bases). The TCR comes from a man in his 60s with urothelial cancer. CDR3 DNA sequence: TGTGCCAGCAGCCTTAGGGGTTCACCCCTCCACTTT. This translates into CASSLRGSPLHF. Full variable domain (rest looked up from reference TRBV13 and TRBJ1-6): AAGVIQSPRHLIKEKRETATLKCYPIPRHDTVYWYQQGPGQDPQFLISFYEKMQSDKGSIPDRFSAQQFSDYHSELNMSSLELGDSALYFCASSLRGSPLHFGNGTRLTVT.